This TCR beta chain was retrieved from a study of blood T cell repertoires in COVID-19 (dated by TCRdb to 2018 to 2021). Background for the entire study: Collaborator samples came from the United States, Italy and Spain and covered acute and convalescent phases of COVID-19. Where available, HLA class I and class II types were taken from metadata supplied by the sample provider and were not determined by assay-based typing. Nearly every sample came with metadata listing a de-identified subject ID, COVID-19 status, age in years and sex. The samples were drawn from the first 160 participants of the ongoing ImmuneRACE study and from about 1,200 subjects provided by 6 global collaborators. The dataset comprised deeply sampled blood TCRbeta repertoires from subjects exposed to, actively infected with, or recovered from COVID-19. The repertoires were released in a freely available public database intended as a resource for research on the immune response to SARS-CoV-2. The material from the prospective study consisted of cDNA or gDNA derived from T cells, B-cell-depleted T cells, or PBMCs. Overall study outcomes, separate from this receptor: The amount of clinical and demographic metadata varied by source and participant and was provided uncurated.

In Seattle, one collaborating source enrolled patients while the infection was active and tracked those patients longitudinally over the course of disease. The collaborating institutions used their own protocols to collect whole blood in K2EDTA tubes. Collaborator samples were shipped for TCRbeta analysis as frozen whole blood, isolated PBMCs, or DNA extracted from either sample type. TCRbeta CDR3 regions were amplified from genomic DNA using the immunoSEQ Assay, a bias-controlled multiplex PCR. The original methods were these. Nucleated cell counts per sample were estimated from amplification of reference gene primers within the assay. To quantify the absolute abundance of each unique TCRbeta CDR3 rearrangement, sequence reads were collapsed and filtered. For each sample, productive Simpson clonality was calculated as the square root of Simpson's diversity index across productive rearrangements. Not all clones reach the TCRdb copy of this immuneACCESS table, which keeps in-frame sequences only. Checked studies attribute under half of the gap to unresolved V genes and leave the rest unexplained. The V and J calls and clone size are taken from that table; D and trimming were inferred from the DNA. For this sample there are about 230,000 clones; about nine tenths appear just once. The top ten constitute approximately 10% of the sample.

With respect to this clone: This receptor's antigen is unknown. No much larger clone exists at a distance of one base, and base qualities are not known.

Material: peripheral blood. The source of this sequence is a man aged 50 or older with COVID-19, enrolled during active disease.

The DNA is TGCGCCAGCAGTGGTAGCGGACACTTTCCCTACGAGCAGTACTTC. Protein translation: CASSGSGHFPYEQYF. The chain employs TRBV10-2 and TRBJ2-7; a tentative D match to TRBD2 spans 6 bases. As encoded in the germline V gene, CDR1 is WSHSY while CDR2 is SAAADI. V is clipped by 4 bases and J by 2 bases, and the sequence between their germline boundaries is 15 bases long. CDR3 length: 15 amino acids, cysteine to phenylalanine. Only the CDR3 DNA is retained, 45 bases long and in frame from the first base.